The sequence of this T cell receptor beta chain was determined in a study of T cell repertoires in cytomegalovirus infection. The CDR3 sequence is 15 residues long. Trimming took 6 bases from V and 0 from J, leaving 15 bases between them. Germline V lookup: CDR1 MNHEY, CDR2 SVGAGI. MiXCR, applied by TCRdb to the reads, yields one record per CDR3 protein. The sample consists of around 230,000 distinct CDR3 sequences, approximately 38% of them appearing once. Worth noting for this clonotype: As yet, its antigen is unknown.

This receptor was obtained from a human donor in good health (CMV status not recorded). Some clones in this sample may be carry-over from other donors' samples. This chain joins TRBV6-5 and TRBJ2-7; D may be TRBD1 (6 bases). The sample in question was CD8+ T cells from cultured PBMCs, obtained from culture after CMV antigen stimulation. The CDR3, as DNA: TGTGCCAGCAGAAGGACAGCCTACGCCTCCTACGAGCAGTACTTC. Protein: CASRRTAYASYEQYF.